The present TCR beta chain was sequenced within a study of radiotherapy plus CTLA-4 blockade in lung cancer. Study-level findings and limits: Clones derived from tumor TCRs expanded in blood after radiotherapy plus ipilimumab.

Measured with immunoSEQ multiplex PCR; TCRdb has only the in-frame clones, and not every one. The sample comprises 45,000 to 60,000 clones, around 79% of which are singletons, and 2% to 3% rests with the top ten. Patients had chemo-refractory metastatic non-small-cell lung cancer and received focal radiation plus CTLA-4 blockade that used ipilimumab. J lost 0 bases, V lost 4 bases, and 5 bases had no gene match. Germline CDR1 reads SGDLS; CDR2 reads YYNGEE. This CDR3 spans 16 amino acids. Notes on this clone: Its specificity is not known.

This material consisted of peripheral blood, taken from a patient treated with radiotherapy plus ipilimumab. The chain is built from TRBV9 and TRBJ2-1; TRBD2 aligns across 9 bases. This sequence originates from a human donor with non-small cell lung cancer whose response to radiotherapy plus ipilimumab could not be evaluated. The CDR3 DNA reads TGTGCCAGCAGCCAGACTAGCGGCTACTCCTACAATGAGCAGTTCTTC. Protein sequence: CASSQTSGYSYNEQFF.